Listed here are 23 T cell receptor beta chains from one sample, sequenced in a study of a mutant IDH1 vaccine in newly diagnosed glioma. Time point reported: baseline, week 1 (first vaccination visit). Indicated treatment: pre-vaccination baseline after standard-of-care therapy. Clones were read by immunoSEQ multiplex PCR, and TCRdb kept only the in-frame ones, dropping some. The sample lists 45,000 to 70,000 clones, more than 85% seen once, with roughly 2.7% in the top ten. Source: PBMCs, taken from a glioma patient treated with radiotherapy, temozolomide or both. These TCRs come from a man aged 50 to 59 with glioma.

This clone has just one count. V usage is TRBV28 and J usage is TRBJ1-5; D is possibly TRBD1 (5 bases). The CDR3 extends over 13 amino acids. Germline loops: CDR1 MDHEN, CDR2 SYDVKM. The germline V and J ends were trimmed by 2 bases and 4 bases, with 6 bases remaining between them. This CDR3 reads CASSLTGNQPQHF. CDR3 coding DNA: TGTGCCAGCAGTTTAACAGGTAATCAGCCCCAGCATTTT.

This clone showed up just once. The CDR3 region is CASSFASPTGVEQYF. CDR3 nucleotide sequence: TGTGCCAGCAGTTTCGCCTCCCCCACGGGGGTAGAGCAGTACTTC. V is TRBV27 and J is TRBJ2-7; the D gene is possibly TRBD2 (6 bases). The V gene's germline CDR1 is MNHEY and CDR2 SMNVEV (reference sequence). The CDR3 covers 15 residues. The V end was cut by 3 bases, the J end by 7 bases, with 19 bases between.

In its sample, this clone is large. The genes are TRBV19 and TRBJ1-5; 7 bases map to TRBD1. The CDR3 totals 12 residues. Germline V gene sequence: CDR1 LNHDA, CDR2 SQIVND (reference sequence). Trimming cost V 6 bases and J 4 bases; bases outside gene matches: 0. CDR3 in amino acids: CASRTGNQPQHF. DNA for the CDR3: TGTGCCAGTAGGACAGGGAATCAGCCCCAGCATTTT.

The gene calls are TRBV6-6 and TRBJ2-3, with unresolved D. The CDR3 sequence is 13 residues long. Germline values: CDR1 MNHNY, CDR2 SVGAGI (reference sequence). V lost 1 base and J 0 bases, leaving 2 bases between the germline ends. The CDR3 DNA is TGTGCCAGCAGTTACTTAAGCACAGATACGCAGTATTTT. As protein: CASSYLSTDTQYF.

The genes are TRBV25-1 and TRBJ2-5; D may be TRBD2 (6 bases). V was pared by 5 bases and J by 2 bases, with 12 bases between. This CDR3 is built from 14 residues. Germline V gene sequence: CDR1 MGHDK, CDR2 SYGVNS. The CDR3 DNA follows: TGTGCCAGCAGTAGGGCGGGGTGGCAAGAGACCCAGTACTTC. Residues: CASSRAGWQETQYF.

CDR3: CASSLTPYARNEQFF. CDR3 nucleotides: TGTGCCAGCAGTTTAACCCCCTACGCCCGGAATGAGCAGTTCTTC. The gene calls are TRBV27 and TRBJ2-1; D unresolved. V was trimmed by 2 bases and J by 7 bases, leaving 15 bases between them. CDR3 length: 15 residues. Germline V gene sequence: CDR1 MNHEY, CDR2 SMNVEV (reference sequence).

V gene TRBV7-2 combines with J gene TRBJ2-1; possible D gene TRBD2, 6 bases. The V end lost 5 bases, the J end lost 5 bases, and 16 bases lay between the germline ends. This CDR3 is 15 amino acids long. Germline V lookup: CDR1 SGHTA, CDR2 FQGNSA. The CDR3 DNA sequence: TGTGCCAGCAGCCAAGGCGGGGCGTCTAACAATGAGCAGTTCTTC. Translation gives CASSQGGASNNEQFF.

The chain has TRBV18 and TRBJ1-2, with a tentative D call TRBD1 (5 bases). Germline CDR1 reads KGHSH; CDR2 reads LQKENI. The CDR3 spans 15 residues. V lost 0 bases and J 4 bases, leaving 12 bases between the germline ends. The CDR3 loop reads CASSPPATESYGYTF. The DNA of the CDR3 is TGTGCCAGCTCACCACCGGCGACAGAGTCCTATGGCTACACCTTC.

This rearrangement joins TRBV5-1 to TRBJ1-4; D may be TRBD1 (5 bases). Germline-derived CDR1 and CDR2 are SGHRS and YFSETQ. This CDR3 region has 13 residues. Trimming took off 7 bases at V and 8 bases at J, with 15 bases between the two ends. Written as DNA, the CDR3 is TGCGCCAGCTCCCCCAGGGCGGGGGAAAAACTGTTTTTT. Protein: CASSPRAGEKLFF.

The rearrangement uses TRBV27 and TRBJ1-4; D remains unclear. The germline CDR1 and CDR2 sequences are MNHEY and SMNVEV (reference sequence). This CDR3 contains 15 residues. Deletions cut 5 bases from V and 0 bases from J, with 10 bases between. Here the CDR3 reads CASSPWAATNEKLFF. CDR3 bases: TGTGCCAGCAGTCCCTGGGCCGCAACTAATGAAAAACTGTTTTTT.

V gene TRBV4-3 combines with J gene TRBJ1-6; no reliable D call. The CDR3 runs to 15 residues. Germline CDR1 LGHNA, CDR2 YSLEER. Trimming took off 0 bases at V and 10 bases at J, with 13 bases between the two ends. The CDR3 loop is CASSQDRGFGSPLHF. The CDR3 region has the DNA TGCGCCAGCAGCCAAGATCGAGGGTTTGGATCACCCCTCCACTTT.

This rearrangement joins TRBV27 to TRBJ2-7; TRBD2 aligns across 13 bases. Germline CDR1 is MNHEY and CDR2 is SMNVEV (reference sequence). This CDR3 has 15 amino acids. V shed 6 bases, J shed 7 bases, and the junction held 9 bases outside the gene matches. CDR3 in amino acids: CASSSRLAGGFEQYF. The CDR3 bases are TGTGCCAGCAGCTCCAGACTAGCGGGAGGATTTGAGCAGTACTTC.

The V gene is TRBV7-9, the J gene TRBJ2-4; no definite D call. Deletions cut 3 bases from V and 8 bases from J, with 8 bases between. The CDR3 has 12 amino acids. The germline gives CDR1 SEHNR, CDR2 FQNEAQ (reference sequence). CDR3 DNA sequence: TGTGCCAGCAGCTTGAACAGAGACATTCAGTACTTC. It yields the protein CASSLNRDIQYF.

The gene calls are TRBV11-2 and TRBJ2-2, with D hard to call. Germline CDR1 SGHAT, CDR2 FQNNGV. The CDR3 is made up of 13 amino acids. V was pared by 1 base and J by 6 bases, with 6 bases between. In DNA, the CDR3 is TGTGCCAGCAGCTTAGTCGGCGCCGGGGAGCTGTTTTTT. Encoded protein: CASSLVGAGELFF.

This chain connects TRBV19 to TRBJ2-5, with D unresolved. V lost 0 bases and J 6 bases, leaving 2 bases between the germline ends. The CDR3 has 11 amino acids. The germline CDR1 and CDR2 sequences are LNHDA and SQIVND (reference sequence). The CDR3 DNA follows: TGTGCCAGTAGTATAGAGAAGACCCAGTACTTC. Translated: CASSIEKTQYF.

The J gene is TRBJ1-1, the V gene TRBV2, with D hard to call. The CDR3 contains 13 residues. Germline V gives CDR1 SNHLY, CDR2 FYNNEI. Trimming removed 6 bases at V and 0 bases at J, with 8 bases between. CDR3 DNA sequence: TGTGCCAGCAGGACGGCAATGAACACTGAAGCTTTCTTT. Residues: CASRTAMNTEAFF.

This rearrangement joins TRBV7-5 to TRBJ1-5; TRBD1 is the table's D call and was not checked against the DNA. TRBV7-5 is described as a pseudogene. The CDR3 length is 20 residues. The CDR3 sequence is CARSLTPAQGNTGGNQPQHF. CDR3 DNA: TGTGCCAGAAGCTTGACTCCGGCACAGGGAAACACTGGGGGCAATCAGCCCCAGCATTTT.

The rearrangement uses TRBV6-7 and TRBJ1-5; D is uncertain. TRBV6-7 is designated an ORF whose function remains uncertain. With 2 bases removed from V and 9 bases from J, the gap between germline ends came to 11 bases. The CDR3 covers 13 residues. The CDR3 nucleotides read TGTGCCAGCAGTTACCCCCGCCTGCGGCCCCAGCATTTT. Protein: CASSYPRLRPQHF.

This sequence joins TRBV6-1 and TRBJ1-2; D call uncertain. The CDR3 sequence is 15 residues long. The ends were cut back, 7 bases at V and 0 bases at J, with 15 bases in the middle. Germline V gives CDR1 MNHNS, CDR2 SASEGT. CDR3 DNA: TGTGCCAGCACTCTCGGCGGGGTAGCTAACTATGGCTACACCTTC. Protein: CASTLGGVANYGYTF.

This chain links TRBV11-3 with TRBJ1-2; the D is unclear. This CDR3 has 13 residues. Between the trimmed V and J ends, which lost 6 bases and 4 bases, there was a span of 12 bases. In germline, CDR1 is SGHNT, CDR2 YENEEA. This chain's CDR3 is CASSTLGGYGYTF. As DNA, the CDR3 is TGTGCCAGCAGTACACTAGGAGGCTATGGCTACACCTTC.

This chain uses TRBV7-2 with TRBJ2-5, with D perhaps matching TRBD1 or TRBD2 (6 bases each). Germline CDR1 SGHTA, CDR2 FQGNSA. V was trimmed by 6 bases and J by 1 base, leaving 12 bases between them. The CDR3 totals 14 residues. CDR3 nucleotide sequence: TGTGCCAGCAGGCCGGGGGCGGCCCAAGAGACCCAGTACTTC. Protein product: CASRPGAAQETQYF.

The chain couples TRBV5-1 to TRBJ1-2; 9 bases agree with TRBD1. The CDR3 runs to 14 residues. CDR1 is SGHRS, CDR2 YFSETQ, per germline. V dropped 4 bases and J dropped 8; count of bases not matched to a gene: 9. The DNA of the CDR3 is TGCGCCAGCAGCCTCGGACAGGGGTTAAGCGGCTACACCTTC. Amino acid sequence: CASSLGQGLSGYTF.

The rearrangement links TRBV14 to TRBJ1-1, with no clear D. Germline loops: CDR1 SGHDN, CDR2 FVKESK. Trimming cost V 0 bases and J 3 bases, with 17 bases left between them. The CDR3 is 17 amino acids. CDR3 DNA: TGTGCCAGCAGCCAAGAAGCAATATACACGAGAGACACTGAAGCTTTCTTT. This gives the protein CASSQEAIYTRDTEAFF.